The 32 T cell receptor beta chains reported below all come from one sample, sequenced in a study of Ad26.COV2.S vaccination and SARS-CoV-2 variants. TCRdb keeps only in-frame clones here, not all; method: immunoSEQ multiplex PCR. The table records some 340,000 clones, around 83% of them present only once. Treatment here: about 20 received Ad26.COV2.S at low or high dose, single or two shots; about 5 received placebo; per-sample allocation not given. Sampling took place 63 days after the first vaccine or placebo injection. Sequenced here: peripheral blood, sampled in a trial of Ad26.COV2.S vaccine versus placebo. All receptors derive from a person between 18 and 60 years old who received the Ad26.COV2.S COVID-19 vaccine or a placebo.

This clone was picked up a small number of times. The CDR3 here is CASSSVTGGCYGYTF. CDR3 in DNA: TGTGCCAGCAGCTCGGTGACAGGGGGCTGCTATGGCTACACCTTC. The gene calls are TRBV5-7 and TRBJ1-2, with 10 nucleotides matching TRBD1. Being an ORF, TRBV5-7 has a function that is uncertain. With V trimmed by 3 bases and J by 4 bases, 6 bases remained unmatched. The CDR3 consists of 15 residues.

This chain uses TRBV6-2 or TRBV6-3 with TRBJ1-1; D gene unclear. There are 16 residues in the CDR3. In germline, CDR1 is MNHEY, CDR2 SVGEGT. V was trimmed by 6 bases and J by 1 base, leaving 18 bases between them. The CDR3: CASSSTPRLGNTEAFF. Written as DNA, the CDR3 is TGTGCCAGCAGCTCGACCCCCAGGTTGGGGAACACTGAAGCTTTCTTT.

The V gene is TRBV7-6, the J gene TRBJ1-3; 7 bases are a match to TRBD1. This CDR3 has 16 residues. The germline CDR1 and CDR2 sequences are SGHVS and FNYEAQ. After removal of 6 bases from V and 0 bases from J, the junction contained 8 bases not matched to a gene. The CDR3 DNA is TGTGCCAGCAGTACCGGGACAGCTAACTCTGGAAACACCATATATTTT. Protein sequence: CASSTGTANSGNTIYF.

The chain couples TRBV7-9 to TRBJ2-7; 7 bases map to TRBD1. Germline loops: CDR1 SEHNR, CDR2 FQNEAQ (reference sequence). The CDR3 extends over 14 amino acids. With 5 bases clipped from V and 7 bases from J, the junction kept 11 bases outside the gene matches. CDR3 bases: TGTGCCAGCAGCCACGGACAGGATCTTGGGGAGCAGTACTTC. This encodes CASSHGQDLGEQYF. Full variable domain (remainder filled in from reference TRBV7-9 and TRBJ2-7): DTGVSQNPRHKITKRGQNVTFRCDPISEHNRLYWYRQTLGQGPEFLTYFQNEAQLEKSRLLSDRFSAERPKGSFSTLEIQRTEQGDSAMYLCASSHGQDLGEQYFGPGTRLTVT.

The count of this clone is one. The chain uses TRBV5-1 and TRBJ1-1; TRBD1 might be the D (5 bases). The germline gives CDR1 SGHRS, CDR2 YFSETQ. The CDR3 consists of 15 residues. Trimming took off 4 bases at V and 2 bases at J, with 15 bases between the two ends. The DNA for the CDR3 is TGCGCCAGCAGCGTCCGGACAAGGACCAACACTGAAGCTTTCTTT. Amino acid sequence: CASSVRTRTNTEAFF.

CDR3 in amino acids: CASSFLAHSGGVETQYF. CDR3 sequence (DNA): TGTGCCAGCAGCTTCCTAGCCCATAGCGGGGGTGTGGAGACCCAGTACTTC. The V gene is TRBV7-2, the J gene TRBJ2-5; 9 nucleotides match TRBD2. Germline loops: CDR1 SGHTA, CDR2 FQGNSA. This CDR3 contains 17 residues. The ends lost 3 bases at V and 5 bases at J; junction bases unmatched: 13.

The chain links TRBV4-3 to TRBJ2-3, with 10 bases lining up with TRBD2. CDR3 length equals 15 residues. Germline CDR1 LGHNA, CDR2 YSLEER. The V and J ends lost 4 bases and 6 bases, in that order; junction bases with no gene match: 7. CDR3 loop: CASSRGSGGTDTQYF. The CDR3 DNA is TGCGCCAGCAGCCGAGGTAGCGGGGGGACGGATACGCAGTATTTT.

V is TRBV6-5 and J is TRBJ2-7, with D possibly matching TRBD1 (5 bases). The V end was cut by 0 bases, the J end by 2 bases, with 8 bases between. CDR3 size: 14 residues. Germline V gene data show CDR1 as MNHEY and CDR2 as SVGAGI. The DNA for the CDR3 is TGTGCCAGCAGTTACTCGGGCAGGGCCTACGAGCAGTACTTC. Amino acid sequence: CASSYSGRAYEQYF.

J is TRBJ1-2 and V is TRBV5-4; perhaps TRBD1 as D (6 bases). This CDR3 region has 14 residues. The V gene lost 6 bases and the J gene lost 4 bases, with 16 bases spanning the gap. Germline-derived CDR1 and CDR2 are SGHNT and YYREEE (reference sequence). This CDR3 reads CASNAGARVYGYTF. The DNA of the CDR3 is TGTGCCAGCAACGCGGGGGCGCGTGTCTATGGCTACACCTTC.

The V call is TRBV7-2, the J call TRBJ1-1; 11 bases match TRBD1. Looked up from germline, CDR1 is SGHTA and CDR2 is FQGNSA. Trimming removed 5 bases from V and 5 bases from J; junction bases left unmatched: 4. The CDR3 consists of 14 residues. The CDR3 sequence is CASSGGQGATEAFF. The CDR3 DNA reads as TGTGCCAGCAGCGGTGGACAGGGGGCGACTGAAGCTTTCTTT.

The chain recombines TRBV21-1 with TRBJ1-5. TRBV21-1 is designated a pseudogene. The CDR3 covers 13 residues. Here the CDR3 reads CASSKTEEQPQHF. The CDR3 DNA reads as TGTGCCAGCAGCAAAACGGAGGAACAGCCCCAGCATTTT.

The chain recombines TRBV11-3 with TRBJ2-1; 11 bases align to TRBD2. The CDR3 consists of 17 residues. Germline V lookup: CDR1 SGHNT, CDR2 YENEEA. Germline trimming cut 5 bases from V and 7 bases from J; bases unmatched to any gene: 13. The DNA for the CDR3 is TGTGCCAGCAGCCCCCGGGGGTTAGCGGGGGGGCGTAATGAGCAGTTCTTC. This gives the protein CASSPRGLAGGRNEQFF. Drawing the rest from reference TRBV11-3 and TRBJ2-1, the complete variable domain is EAGVVQSPRYKIIEKKQPVAFWCNPISGHNTLYWYLQNLGQGPELLIRYENEEAVDDSQLPKDRFSAERLKGVDSTLKIQPAELGDSAVYLCASSPRGLAGGRNEQFFGPGTRLTVL.

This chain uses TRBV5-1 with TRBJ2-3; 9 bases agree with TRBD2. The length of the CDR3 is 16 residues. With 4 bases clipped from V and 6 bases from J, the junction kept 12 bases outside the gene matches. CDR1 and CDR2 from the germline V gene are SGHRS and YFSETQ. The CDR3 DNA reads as TGCGCCAGCAGCCCCAGCGGGGGGCAAGTCTCGGATACGCAGTATTTT. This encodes CASSPSGGQVSDTQYF.

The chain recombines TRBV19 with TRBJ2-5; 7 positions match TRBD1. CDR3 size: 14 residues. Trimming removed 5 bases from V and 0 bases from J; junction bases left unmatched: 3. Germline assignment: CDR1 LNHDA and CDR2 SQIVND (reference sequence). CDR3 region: CASSPDRYQETQYF. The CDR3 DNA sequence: TGTGCCAGTAGTCCGGACAGGTACCAAGAGACCCAGTACTTC.

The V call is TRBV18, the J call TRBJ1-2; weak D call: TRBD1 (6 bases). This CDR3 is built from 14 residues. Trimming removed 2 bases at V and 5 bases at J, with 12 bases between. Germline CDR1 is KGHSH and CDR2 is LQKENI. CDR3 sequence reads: CASSPGGPAYGYTF. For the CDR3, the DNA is TGTGCCAGCTCACCAGGGGGGCCCGCTTATGGCTACACCTTC. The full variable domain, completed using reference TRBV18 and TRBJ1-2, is NAGVMQNPRHLVRRRGQEARLRCSPMKGHSHVYWYRQLPEEGLKFMVYLQKENIIDESGMPKERFSAEFPKEGPSILRIQQVVRGDSAAYFCASSPGGPAYGYTFGSGTRLTVV.

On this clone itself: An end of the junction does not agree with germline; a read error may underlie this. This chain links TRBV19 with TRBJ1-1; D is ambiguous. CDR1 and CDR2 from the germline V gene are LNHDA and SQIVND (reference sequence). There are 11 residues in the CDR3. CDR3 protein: CASSIASEAFF. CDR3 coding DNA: TGTGCCAGTAGTATAGCATCTGAGGCTTTCTTT.

DNA of the CDR3: TGCGCCAGCAGCCAAGTCGGCAGCAAATCTACTTCACCCCTCCACTTT. Residues: CASSQVGSKSTSPLHF. This chain connects TRBV4-1 to TRBJ1-6; D not resolved. Trimming left V 1 base short and J 9 bases short, with 16 bases between. The CDR3 is 16 amino acids. Germline assignment: CDR1 MGHRA and CDR2 YSYEKL.

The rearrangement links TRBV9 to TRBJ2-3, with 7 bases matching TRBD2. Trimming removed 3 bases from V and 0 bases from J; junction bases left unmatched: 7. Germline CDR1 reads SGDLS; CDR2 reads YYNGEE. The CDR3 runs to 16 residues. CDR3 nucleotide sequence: TGTGCCAGCAGCGACCGGACTAGTCAAAGCACAGATACGCAGTATTTT. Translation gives CASSDRTSQSTDTQYF.

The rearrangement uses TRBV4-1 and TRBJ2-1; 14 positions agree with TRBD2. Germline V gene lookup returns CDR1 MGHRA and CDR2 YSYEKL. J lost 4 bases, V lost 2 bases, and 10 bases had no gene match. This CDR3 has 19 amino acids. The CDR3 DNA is TGCGCCAGCAGCCAACCCAAGGGACTAGCGGGGGTATCGTACAATGAGCAGTTCTTC. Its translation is CASSQPKGLAGVSYNEQFF.

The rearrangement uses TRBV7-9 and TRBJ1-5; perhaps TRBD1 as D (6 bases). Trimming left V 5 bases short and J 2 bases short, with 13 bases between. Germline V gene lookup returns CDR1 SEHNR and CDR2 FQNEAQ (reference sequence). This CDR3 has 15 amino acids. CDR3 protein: CASSQAGEGNQPQHF. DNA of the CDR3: TGTGCCAGCAGCCAAGCAGGGGAGGGCAATCAGCCCCAGCATTTT. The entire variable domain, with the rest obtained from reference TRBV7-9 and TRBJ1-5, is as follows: DTGVSQNPRHKITKRGQNVTFRCDPISEHNRLYWYRQTLGQGPEFLTYFQNEAQLEKSRLLSDRFSAERPKGSFSTLEIQRTEQGDSAMYLCASSQAGEGNQPQHFGDGTRLSIL.

CDR3 residues: CASSRQKTVLEAFF. Here the CDR3 DNA reads TGTGCCAGTAGCCGACAAAAGACAGTCCTTGAAGCTTTCTTT. V is TRBV19 and J is TRBJ1-1, with a possible D match to TRBD1 (5 bases). V was cut by 6 bases and J by 7 bases, with 18 bases left in between. The germline V gene encodes CDR1 LNHDA and CDR2 SQIVND (reference sequence). The CDR3 sequence is 14 residues long.

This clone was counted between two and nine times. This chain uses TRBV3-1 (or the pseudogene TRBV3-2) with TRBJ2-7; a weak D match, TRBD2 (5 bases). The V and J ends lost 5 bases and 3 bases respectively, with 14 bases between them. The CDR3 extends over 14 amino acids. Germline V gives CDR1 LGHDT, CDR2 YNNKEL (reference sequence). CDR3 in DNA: TGTGCCAGCAGCACTAGGTCCGTTGACTACGAGCAGTACTTC. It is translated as CASSTRSVDYEQYF.

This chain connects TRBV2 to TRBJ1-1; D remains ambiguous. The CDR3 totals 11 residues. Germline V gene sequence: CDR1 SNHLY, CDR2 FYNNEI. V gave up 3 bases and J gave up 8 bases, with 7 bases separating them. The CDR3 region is CASSDPREAFF. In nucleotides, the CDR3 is TGTGCCAGCAGTGACCCGAGGGAAGCTTTCTTT.

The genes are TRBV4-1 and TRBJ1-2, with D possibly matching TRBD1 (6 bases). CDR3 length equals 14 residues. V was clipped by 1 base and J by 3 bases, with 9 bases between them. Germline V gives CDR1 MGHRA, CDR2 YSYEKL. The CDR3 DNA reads TGCGCCAGCAGCCAAGCCCGGACAGACTATGGCTACACCTTC. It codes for CASSQARTDYGYTF.

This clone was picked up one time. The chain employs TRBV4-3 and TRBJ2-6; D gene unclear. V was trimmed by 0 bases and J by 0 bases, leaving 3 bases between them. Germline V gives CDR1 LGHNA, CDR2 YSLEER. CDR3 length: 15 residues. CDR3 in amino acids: CASSQDHSGANVLTF. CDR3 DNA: TGCGCCAGCAGCCAAGATCACTCTGGGGCCAACGTCCTGACTTTC.

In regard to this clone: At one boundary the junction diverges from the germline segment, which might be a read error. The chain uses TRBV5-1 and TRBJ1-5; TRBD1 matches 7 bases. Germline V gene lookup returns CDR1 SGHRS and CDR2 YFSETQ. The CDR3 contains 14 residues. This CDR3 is CVSSLEGTDQPQHF. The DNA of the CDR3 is TGCGTCAGCAGCTTGGAAGGGACAGATCAGCCCCAGCATTTT.

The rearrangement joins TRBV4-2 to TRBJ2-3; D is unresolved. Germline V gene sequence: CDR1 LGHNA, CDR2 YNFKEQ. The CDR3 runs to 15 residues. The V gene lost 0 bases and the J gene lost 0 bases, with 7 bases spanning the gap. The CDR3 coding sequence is TGTGCCAGCAGCCAAGATCACAGTAGCACAGATACGCAGTATTTT. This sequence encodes CASSQDHSSTDTQYF.

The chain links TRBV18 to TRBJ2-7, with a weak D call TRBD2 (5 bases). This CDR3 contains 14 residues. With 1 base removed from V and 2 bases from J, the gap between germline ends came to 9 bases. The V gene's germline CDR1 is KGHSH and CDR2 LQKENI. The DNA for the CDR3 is TGTGCCAGCTCACCACTTGAGGGTCCCTACGAGCAGTACTTC. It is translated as CASSPLEGPYEQYF.

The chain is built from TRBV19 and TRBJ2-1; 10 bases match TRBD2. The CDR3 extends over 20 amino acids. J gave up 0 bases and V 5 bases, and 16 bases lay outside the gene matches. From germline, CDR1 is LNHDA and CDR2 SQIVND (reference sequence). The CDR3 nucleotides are TGTGCCAGTAGTCCGCGAACCCAATTAGCGGGGGGCATCTCCTACAATGAGCAGTTCTTC. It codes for CASSPRTQLAGGISYNEQFF.

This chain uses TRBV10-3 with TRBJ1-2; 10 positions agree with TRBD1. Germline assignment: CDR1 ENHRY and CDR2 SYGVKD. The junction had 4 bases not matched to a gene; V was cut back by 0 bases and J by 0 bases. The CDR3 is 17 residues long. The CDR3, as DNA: TGTGCCATCAGTGAGTCTCGGGACAGGGGTACTAACTATGGCTACACCTTC. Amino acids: CAISESRDRGTNYGYTF.

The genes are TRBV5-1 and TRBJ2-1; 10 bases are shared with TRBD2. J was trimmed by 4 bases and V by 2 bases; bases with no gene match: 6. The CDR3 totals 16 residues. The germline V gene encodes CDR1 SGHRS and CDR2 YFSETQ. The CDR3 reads CASSFPLAGVYNEQFF. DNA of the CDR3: TGCGCCAGCAGCTTCCCTCTAGCGGGGGTTTACAATGAGCAGTTCTTC.

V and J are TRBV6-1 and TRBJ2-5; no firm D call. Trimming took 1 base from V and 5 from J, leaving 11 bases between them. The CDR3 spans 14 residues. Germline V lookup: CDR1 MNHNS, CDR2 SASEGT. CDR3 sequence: CASSEGLPRETQYF. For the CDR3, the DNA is TGTGCCAGCAGTGAAGGGTTACCTAGGGAGACCCAGTACTTC.